The clone carrying this T cell receptor (beta chain) was counted a single time. A junction boundary mismatches the germline segment, possibly from a read error. Three rounds of nested PCR, following a modified ARM-PCR protocol, produced the TCRbeta library. TCRdb reanalysed the multiplex PCR reads using MiXCR and keeps one entry per CDR3 protein. This table holds around 100,000 distinct CDR3 sequences, around three fifths found once. The data stem from a study of tumor and adjacent non-tumor tissue in lung cancer. CDR3 size: 14 residues. The template was RNA from unsorted bulk tissue. This non-tumor lung sample came from over 3 cm beyond the tumor edge.

Material for sequencing was distant non-tumor lung tissue. This receptor was taken from a man aged 30 to 39 with non-small cell lung cancer. This chain links TRBV12-3 or TRBV12-4 with TRBJ2-7, with D maybe TRBD1 (5 bases). In DNA form, the CDR3 reads TGTGGCAGCAGTCCCCAGCCACAGGACCACGAGCAGTACTTC. This translates into CGSSPQPQDHEQYF.